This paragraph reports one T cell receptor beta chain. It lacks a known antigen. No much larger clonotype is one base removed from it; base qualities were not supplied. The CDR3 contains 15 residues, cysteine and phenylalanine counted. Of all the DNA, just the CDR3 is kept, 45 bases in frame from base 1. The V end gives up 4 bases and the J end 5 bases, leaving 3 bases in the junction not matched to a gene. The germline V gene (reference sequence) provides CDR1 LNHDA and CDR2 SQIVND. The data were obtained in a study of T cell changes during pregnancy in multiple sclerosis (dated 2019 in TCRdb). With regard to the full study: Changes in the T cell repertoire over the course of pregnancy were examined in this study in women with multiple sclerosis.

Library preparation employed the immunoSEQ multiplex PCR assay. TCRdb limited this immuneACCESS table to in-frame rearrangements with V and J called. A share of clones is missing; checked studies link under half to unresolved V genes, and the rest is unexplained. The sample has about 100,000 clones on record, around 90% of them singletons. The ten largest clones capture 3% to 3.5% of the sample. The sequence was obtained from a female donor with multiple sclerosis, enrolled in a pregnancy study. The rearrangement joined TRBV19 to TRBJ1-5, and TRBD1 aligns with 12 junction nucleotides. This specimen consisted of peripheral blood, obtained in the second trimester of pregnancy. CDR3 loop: CASSRGQGADQPQHF. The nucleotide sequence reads TGTGCCAGTAGTAGGGGACAGGGGGCGGATCAGCCCCAGCATTTT.